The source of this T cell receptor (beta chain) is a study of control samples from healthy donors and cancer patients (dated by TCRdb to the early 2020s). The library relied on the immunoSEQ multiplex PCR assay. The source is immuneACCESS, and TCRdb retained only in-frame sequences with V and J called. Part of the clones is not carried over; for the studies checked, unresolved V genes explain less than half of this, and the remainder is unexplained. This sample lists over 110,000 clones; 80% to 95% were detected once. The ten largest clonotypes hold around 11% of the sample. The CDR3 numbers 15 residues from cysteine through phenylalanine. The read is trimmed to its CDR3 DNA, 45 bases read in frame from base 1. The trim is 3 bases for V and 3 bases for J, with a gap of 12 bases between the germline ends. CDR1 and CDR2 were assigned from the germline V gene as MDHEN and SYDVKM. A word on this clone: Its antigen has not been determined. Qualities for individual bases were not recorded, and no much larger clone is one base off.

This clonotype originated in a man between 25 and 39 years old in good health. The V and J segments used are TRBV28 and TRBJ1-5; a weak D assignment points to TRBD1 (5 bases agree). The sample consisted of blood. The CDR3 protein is CASSLIQGDNQPQHF. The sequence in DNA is TGTGCCAGCAGTTTGATACAAGGGGACAATCAGCCCCAGCATTTT.